What follows are 15 T cell receptor beta chains derived from one specimen sequenced in a study of T cells expressing NK-cell markers. After re-calling the 5' RACE reads, TCRdb lists one entry per CDR3 protein, DNA absent. In total, the table holds a few hundred thousand distinct CDR3 sequences. Sequencing was done on a sample of blood T cells: a sorted CD56 or NKG2C T cell subset, CD4+ or CD8+ T cells, or bulk PBMC T cells (not recorded which). These receptors were obtained from a man between 18 and 69 years old in good health.

The genes are TRBV2 and TRBJ1-1. Germline loops: CDR1 SNHLY, CDR2 FYNNEI. This CDR3 is 14 amino acids long. CDR3 residues: CASSEARIRTEAFF. Using reference TRBV2 and TRBJ1-1 for the parts outside the CDR3, the full variable domain is EPEVTQTPSHQVTQMGQEVILRCVPISNHLYFYWYRQILGQKVEFLVSFYNNEISEKSEIFDDQFSVERPDGSNFTLKIRSTKLEDSAMYFCASSEARIRTEAFFGQGTRLTVV.

The rearrangement links TRBV7-9 to TRBJ1-1; lacking DNA, the TRBD1 call made by TCRdb goes unchecked. Looked up from germline, CDR1 is SEHNR and CDR2 is FQNEAQ (reference sequence). This CDR3 has 14 amino acids. The CDR3 reads CASKTGTGGNSAFF.

This CDR3 reads CASSLGAGRANTEAFF. The rearrangement joins TRBV11-3 to TRBJ1-1. The CDR3 contains 16 residues. Germline V gene sequence: CDR1 SGHNT, CDR2 YENEEA.

V is TRBV11-2 and J is TRBJ1-2. The CDR3 loop spans 11 amino acids. Germline lookup yields CDR1 SGHAT and CDR2 FQNNGV. CDR3 region: CASGVNYGYTF.

The genes are TRBV2 and TRBJ2-6; with no DNA, the TCRdb D assignment of TRBD1 cannot be verified. CDR1 is SNHLY and CDR2 is FYNNEI in the germline V gene. The CDR3 has 16 residues. CDR3 sequence: CASRHLWGDGANVLTF. Full variable domain (remainder filled in from reference TRBV2 and TRBJ2-6): EPEVTQTPSHQVTQMGQEVILRCVPISNHLYFYWYRQILGQKVEFLVSFYNNEISEKSEIFDDQFSVERPDGSNFTLKIRSTKLEDSAMYFCASRHLWGDGANVLTFGAGSRLTVL.

The chain combines TRBV3-1 with TRBJ2-5; checking the TCRdb D call of TRBD2 is not possible without DNA. Germline assignment: CDR1 LGHDT and CDR2 YNNKEL (reference sequence). This CDR3 region has 12 residues. The CDR3 loop reads CASSQVAGTQYF.

The rearrangement joins TRBV5-1 to TRBJ2-4; no DNA is available, so the TRBD1 call from TCRdb remains unchecked. This CDR3 is 18 amino acids long. From germline, CDR1 is SGHRS and CDR2 YFSETQ. CDR3 loop: CASSLVFRGRGTKNIQYF.

The genes are TRBV14 and TRBJ1-3. Germline CDR1 is SGHDN and CDR2 is FVKESK. The CDR3 runs to 13 residues. The CDR3: CASSQPPGNTIYF.

This chain connects TRBV27 to TRBJ2-1; lacking DNA, the TRBD1 call made by TCRdb goes unchecked. Per the germline V gene, CDR1 is MNHEY and CDR2 is SMNVEV (reference sequence). The CDR3 spans 15 residues. CDR3 sequence reads: CASRPRDRGGHEQFF.

J is TRBJ2-2 and V is TRBV6-5; without DNA, the TCRdb call of TRBD2 cannot be checked. This CDR3 spans 17 amino acids. Germline CDR1 reads MNHEY; CDR2 reads SVGAGI. CDR3 loop: CASSYSIVLAGTGELFF.

The chain recombines TRBV28 with TRBJ2-7; TCRdb designates TRBD2, a call that cannot be tested without DNA. Per germline, CDR1 MDHEN and CDR2 SYDVKM. The CDR3 spans 18 residues. Here the CDR3 reads CASSFRVERAYPSYEQYF. The full variable domain, completed using reference TRBV28 and TRBJ2-7, is DVKVTQSSRYLVKRTGEKVFLECVQDMDHENMFWYRQDPGLGLRLIYFSYDVKMKEKGDIPEGYSVSREKKERFSLILESASTNQTSMYLCASSFRVERAYPSYEQYFGPGTRLTVT.

V gene TRBV5-6 combines with J gene TRBJ2-7; the D gene TCRdb calls, TRBD2, cannot be checked with no DNA. This CDR3 region has 16 residues. Germline V gene lookup returns CDR1 SGHDT and CDR2 YYEEEE. This CDR3 is CASSSLLAGSSYEQYF. The variable domain in full, completed from reference TRBV5-6 and TRBJ2-7, reads DAGVTQSPTHLIKTRGQQVTLRCSPKSGHDTVSWYQQALGQGPQFIFQYYEEEERQRGNFPDRFSGHQFPNYSSELNVNALLLGDSALYLCASSSLLAGSSYEQYFGPGTRLTVT.

The J gene is TRBJ2-7, the V gene TRBV4-1. CDR3 size: 16 residues. Germline loops: CDR1 MGHRA, CDR2 YSYEKL. CDR3 sequence reads: CASSQVYPGSSYEQYF.

The V and J genes are TRBV11-2 and TRBJ2-1; the TCRdb call, TRBD1, lacks DNA for checking. CDR1 is SGHAT and CDR2 is FQNNGV in the germline V gene. The CDR3 has 15 amino acids. The CDR3: CASSVAGATYNEQFF.

The rearrangement links TRBV4-1 to TRBJ1-5. Germline CDR1 reads MGHRA; CDR2 reads YSYEKL. CDR3 length: 15 residues. CDR3 region: CASSQGQYSNQPQHF.